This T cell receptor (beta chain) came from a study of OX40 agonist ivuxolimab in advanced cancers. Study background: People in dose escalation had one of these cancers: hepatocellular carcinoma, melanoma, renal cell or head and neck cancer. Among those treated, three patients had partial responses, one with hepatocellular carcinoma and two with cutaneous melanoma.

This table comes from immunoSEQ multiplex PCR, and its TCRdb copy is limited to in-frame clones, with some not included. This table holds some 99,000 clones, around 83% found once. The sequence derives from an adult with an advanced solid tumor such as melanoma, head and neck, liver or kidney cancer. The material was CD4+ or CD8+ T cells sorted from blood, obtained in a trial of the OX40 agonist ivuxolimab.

In DNA, the CDR3 is TGTGCCAGCAGCTTGTTACTGGTAAGAGATTCACCCCTCCACTTT. Translated, it gives CASSLLLVRDSPLHF. V is TRBV5-6 and J is TRBJ1-6; D uncertain. Per the germline V gene, CDR1 is SGHDT and CDR2 is YYEEEE. The CDR3 has 15 residues. With 1 base removed from V and 8 bases from J, the gap between germline ends came to 13 bases.